The entry below describes one TCR beta chain. This specimen belongs to a study of blood T cell repertoires in COVID-19. As handled by the study authors: Cell counts per sample came from amplifying reference gene primers. The assay was immunoSEQ multiplex PCR, and TCRdb's table has in-frame clones only and misses some. The V and J calls and clone size were taken over from that table, and D and trimming were inferred from the DNA. The profile shows over 250,000 clones, approximately 88% of them singletons. This CDR3 is built from 15 residues. The germline V gene has CDR1 DFQATT and CDR2 SNEGSKA (reference sequence). With 3 bases clipped from V and 4 bases from J, the junction kept 7 bases outside the gene matches.

V gene TRBV20-1 combines with J gene TRBJ2-1; 9 nucleotides align to TRBD2. Material for sequencing was peripheral blood. The sequence was obtained from a human donor with COVID-19, enrolled during active disease. The donor label of this sample is uncertain. The CDR3 nucleotides are TGCAGTGCTAGTACTTTGCGGGGGGGGTACAATGAGCAGTTCTTC. Translation gives CSASTLRGGYNEQFF.